The rows below give T cell receptor beta chains drawn from one sample of a study of blood T cell repertoires in COVID-19. TCRdb's table, derived via immunoSEQ multiplex PCR, lists solely in-frame clones and lacks some. Of 80,000 to 100,000 clones listed, around 83% were seen once; the top ten hold approximately 12%. Material for sequencing was peripheral blood. These receptors were collected from a woman aged 60-75 years in a cohort sampled during active or convalescent COVID-19. Both conserved end residues are part of each CDR3. The D gene is left open where the match is weak. Clone size appears in some rows only: once, few, many, or a class for an expanded clone.

J: TRBJ2-5; D: TRBD2; V: TRBV9; size: .; DNA: TGTGCCAGCAGCGGACCTAGCGGGAGCGCCCTAGAGACCCAGTACTTC; CDR3: CASSGPSGSALETQYF
J: TRBJ1-1; D: .; V: TRBV19; size: .; DNA: TGTGCCAGTTTCCTCCCGGGTAACACTGAAGCTTTCTTT; CDR3: CASFLPGNTEAFF
J: TRBJ2-2; D: TRBD1; V: TRBV7-9; size: .; DNA: TGTGCCAGCAGCTACCGGTCCGGGACAGGGTTCACCGGGGAGCTGTTTTTT; CDR3: CASSYRSGTGFTGELFF
J: TRBJ1-3; D: .; V: TRBV30; size: .; DNA: TGTGCCTGGAGACCCTCCTGGACTTCTGGAAACACCATATATTTT; CDR3: CAWRPSWTSGNTIYF
J: TRBJ2-1; D: .; V: TRBV11-2; size: .; DNA: TGTGCCAGCAGCCTACGACAGGGGAGGGTTTACAATGAGCAGTTCTTC; CDR3: CASSLRQGRVYNEQFF
J: TRBJ1-2; D: TRBD1; V: TRBV5-4; size: .; DNA: TGTGCCAGCAGCTTGGCCAATTCAGGGGGTGGAAGAGGGGGCTACACCTTC; CDR3: CASSLANSGGGRGGYTF
J: TRBJ2-5; D: TRBD2; V: TRBV28; size: .; DNA: TGTGCCAGGATTCGGCTAGCGGGAGGACGGGAGACCCAGTACTTC; CDR3: CARIRLAGGRETQYF
J: TRBJ2-7; D: TRBD1; V: TRBV5-1; size: .; DNA: TGCGCCAGCAGATGGGGGGACAGGGGGCTTTACGAGCAGTACTTC; CDR3: CASRWGDRGLYEQYF
J: TRBJ2-5; D: TRBD2; V: TRBV2; size: once; DNA: TGTGCCAGTTCGAAGACTAGCGCCCGACAAGAGACCCAGTACTTC; CDR3: CASSKTSARQETQYF
J: TRBJ2-2; D: .; V: TRBV20-1; size: few; DNA: TGCAGTGCTAGTGCCCTAACTAACACCGGGGAGCTGTTTTTT; CDR3: CSASALTNTGELFF
J: TRBJ2-1; D: TRBD1; V: TRBV5-1; size: .; DNA: TGCGCCAGCAGCCAAGACAGGGGGTTTTTCAATGAGCAGTTCTTC; CDR3: CASSQDRGFFNEQFF
J: TRBJ1-1; D: .; V: TRBV11-2; size: .; DNA: TGTGCCAGCAGCTTACAACAGGGTAACACTGAAGCTTTCTTT; CDR3: CASSLQQGNTEAFF
J: TRBJ2-1; D: .; V: TRBV5-6; size: few; DNA: TGTGCCAGCAGCTTAGCCAATGAGCAGTTCTTC; CDR3: CASSLANEQFF
J: TRBJ1-3; D: .; V: TRBV18; size: few; DNA: TGTGCCAGCTCACAAGAGGGTTTCTCTGGAAACACCATATATTTT; CDR3: CASSQEGFSGNTIYF
J: TRBJ1-5; D: .; V: TRBV19; size: once; DNA: TGTGCCAGTAGTATAGGAGCGGGGCAGCCCCAGCATTTT; CDR3: CASSIGAGQPQHF
J: TRBJ1-2; D: TRBD1; V: TRBV18; size: .; DNA: TGTGCCAGCTCACTTACGGACAGGGCCTACTATGGCTACACCTTC; CDR3: CASSLTDRAYYGYTF
J: TRBJ1-4; D: TRBD1; V: TRBV5-1; size: .; DNA: TGCGCCAGCAGCTGGGGGGACAGGACAACTAATGAAAAACTGTTTTTT; CDR3: CASSWGDRTTNEKLFF
J: TRBJ1-2; D: TRBD1; V: TRBV18; size: .; DNA: TGTGCCAGCTCACCCGGGACAGGAGGCTTCTATGGCTACACCTTC; CDR3: CASSPGTGGFYGYTF
J: TRBJ1-6; D: .; V: TRBV4-1; size: .; DNA: TGCGCCAGCAGCCAAGCAACAGGGCCCAATTCACCCCTCCACTTT; CDR3: CASSQATGPNSPLHF
J: TRBJ2-7; D: TRBD2; V: TRBV9; size: .; DNA: TGTGCCAGCAGCGTAGGGCGGGAGTTGTCCTACGAGCAGTACTTC; CDR3: CASSVGRELSYEQYF
J: TRBJ1-1; D: .; V: TRBV5-1; size: .; DNA: TGCGCCAGCAGCTTTACAGGGAGCCCGAACACTGAAGCTTTCTTT; CDR3: CASSFTGSPNTEAFF
J: TRBJ1-1; D: TRBD1; V: TRBV28; size: .; DNA: TGTGCCAGCAGTTTAAGTGGGACAGGGGGCACTGAAGCTTTCTTT; CDR3: CASSLSGTGGTEAFF
J: TRBJ2-1; D: .; V: TRBV30; size: few; DNA: TGTGCCTGGCTGCCCTCGGGGAATGAGCAGTTCTTC; CDR3: CAWLPSGNEQFF
J: TRBJ2-1; D: .; V: TRBV14; size: .; DNA: TGTGCCAGCAGCCAAGGAGGGTCCTACAATGAGCAGTTCTTC; CDR3: CASSQGGSYNEQFF
J: TRBJ2-2; D: TRBD2; V: TRBV28; size: .; DNA: TGTGCCAGCAGGGGTGGGGCGGGGGTAAACACCGGGGAGCTGTTTTTT; CDR3: CASRGGAGVNTGELFF
J: TRBJ1-5; D: .; V: TRBV3-1/TRBV3-2; size: .; DNA: TGTGCCAGCAGCCAAGGGACAGCCAGCAATCAGCCCCAGCATTTT; CDR3: CASSQGTASNQPQHF
J: TRBJ2-3; D: .; V: TRBV28; size: .; DNA: TGTGCCAGCAGTTTCTTGGAGGCAGATACGCAGTATTTT; CDR3: CASSFLEADTQYF
J: TRBJ1-2; D: TRBD1; V: TRBV6-1; size: .; DNA: TGTGCCAGCAGTGTTAGAGGTACCGCGGGACAGGGGAGAAATGGCTACACCTTC; CDR3: CASSVRGTAGQGRNGYTF
J: TRBJ1-2; D: .; V: TRBV28; size: once; DNA: TGTGCCAGCACTTCAGGACAGAGCTACACCTTC; CDR3: CASTSGQSYTF
J: TRBJ2-1; D: .; V: TRBV4-2; size: .; DNA: TGTGCCAGCAGCTCAAGCGTCCGAAGCAGGGGCGAGCAGTTCTTC; CDR3: CASSSSVRSRGEQFF
J: TRBJ1-2; D: TRBD1; V: TRBV18; size: .; DNA: TGTGCCAGCTCCGGACAGGGATCAATCGACTATGGCTACACCTTC; CDR3: CASSGQGSIDYGYTF
J: TRBJ1-4; D: .; V: TRBV28; size: .; DNA: TGTGCCAGCACTCGGAGGGGTTGGGAAAAACTGTTTTTT; CDR3: CASTRRGWEKLFF
J: TRBJ1-2; D: .; V: TRBV18; size: few; DNA: TGTGCCAGCTCAGAACAGGGAGGGATTGGTGGCTACACCTTC; CDR3: CASSEQGGIGGYTF
J: TRBJ2-1; D: TRBD2; V: TRBV3-1/TRBV3-2; size: .; DNA: TGTGCCAGCAGCCATCCCGGGGACTATAGCGAGCAGTTCTTC; CDR3: CASSHPGDYSEQFF
J: TRBJ1-1; D: .; V: TRBV7-2; size: .; DNA: TGTGCCAGCAGCTTAAAAGGGGCCAGGAGAACTGAAGCTTTCTTT; CDR3: CASSLKGARRTEAFF
J: TRBJ1-5; D: TRBD1; V: TRBV18; size: .; DNA: TGTGCCAGCTCGTCGACAGGGGGCCATCAGCCCCAGCATTTT; CDR3: CASSSTGGHQPQHF
J: TRBJ2-3; D: TRBD1; V: TRBV5-6; size: once; DNA: TGTGCCAGCAGCGCTCCGGGACAGGGCGCAGATACGCAGTATTTT; CDR3: CASSAPGQGADTQYF
J: TRBJ2-7; D: TRBD1; V: TRBV7-9; size: .; DNA: TGTGCCAGCAGCTGGACAGGGGGCGGAGAGCAGTACTTC; CDR3: CASSWTGGGEQYF
J: TRBJ1-2; D: TRBD1; V: TRBV6-5; size: .; DNA: TGTGCCAGCAGTACAGGACAGGGGGCGGGTGGCTACACCTTC; CDR3: CASSTGQGAGGYTF
J: TRBJ2-1; D: .; V: TRBV28; size: .; DNA: TGTGCCAGCAGTTTATTCCGGGACTTCTCCTACAATGAGCAGTTCTTC; CDR3: CASSLFRDFSYNEQFF
J: TRBJ1-2; D: .; V: TRBV5-1; size: .; DNA: TGCGCCAGCAGCTTGGCCCCTGGGGCGGAGTATGGCTACACCTTC; CDR3: CASSLAPGAEYGYTF
J: TRBJ2-5; D: TRBD2; V: TRBV4-1; size: .; DNA: TGCGCCAGCAGCCAAGAAAGGCTACTAGCGGGGGTCCAAGAGACCCAGTACTTC; CDR3: CASSQERLLAGVQETQYF
J: TRBJ1-1; D: TRBD1; V: TRBV6-1; size: .; DNA: TGTGCCAGCAGTGAAGGGACAGGGAACACTGAAGCTTTCTTT; CDR3: CASSEGTGNTEAFF
J: TRBJ1-4; D: .; V: TRBV6-1; size: few; DNA: TGTGCCAGCAGTGAAGGGGGGCGTATTGAAAAACTGTTTTTT; CDR3: CASSEGGRIEKLFF
J: TRBJ1-2; D: TRBD1; V: TRBV2; size: .; DNA: TGTGCCAGCAGTTTAGGGACAGGACAGGGAAGGGACTATGGCTACACCTTC; CDR3: CASSLGTGQGRDYGYTF
J: TRBJ1-5; D: .; V: TRBV11-3; size: .; DNA: TGTGCCAGCAGCCCAGCGGAGCATCAGCCCCAGCATTTT; CDR3: CASSPAEHQPQHF
J: TRBJ2-5; D: TRBD2; V: TRBV7-9; size: .; DNA: TGTGCCAGCAGCCCCCTCGGACTAGCGGGGGGTCAAGAGACCCAGTACTTC; CDR3: CASSPLGLAGGQETQYF
J: TRBJ2-1; D: TRBD1; V: TRBV5-1; size: .; DNA: TGCGCCAGCAGCATAGACAGGGCCTACAATGAGCAGTTCTTC; CDR3: CASSIDRAYNEQFF
J: TRBJ1-5; D: .; V: TRBV5-1; size: once; DNA: TGCGCCAGCAGCTTGGGGGCGGACCGGGGGGACATTAGCAATCAGCCCCAGCATTTT; CDR3: CASSLGADRGDISNQPQHF
J: TRBJ2-5; D: .; V: TRBV2; size: .; DNA: TGTGCCAGCAGTGAAACAGGCGCCCAGTACTTC; CDR3: CASSETGAQYF
J: TRBJ2-3; D: .; V: TRBV4-1; size: .; DNA: TGCGCCAGCAGCCTAAGCCACCAAACGCAGTATTTT; CDR3: CASSLSHQTQYF
J: TRBJ1-4; D: .; V: TRBV30; size: once; DNA: TGTGCCTTGAACAGGGCAACTAATGAAAAACTGTTTTTT; CDR3: CALNRATNEKLFF
J: TRBJ2-1; D: .; V: TRBV7-8; size: .; DNA: TGTGCCAGCAGCTTAGGTGGTTCCGGGGGTGAGCAGTTCTTC; CDR3: CASSLGGSGGEQFF
J: TRBJ2-1; D: .; V: TRBV5-8; size: few; DNA: TGTGCCAGCAGCCCATGGACTTACAGCCCCTCCCCCTACAATGAGCAGTTCTTC; CDR3: CASSPWTYSPSPYNEQFF
J: TRBJ2-5; D: TRBD1; V: TRBV19; size: .; DNA: TGTGCCAGTAGTCCCCGGGACAGGGGGCTAGGAGTTGGAGAGACCCAGTACTTC; CDR3: CASSPRDRGLGVGETQYF
J: TRBJ2-1; D: .; V: TRBV5-8; size: .; DNA: TGTGCCAGCAGCTACCGGGTGGGGGGAACGCAGTTCTTC; CDR3: CASSYRVGGTQFF
J: TRBJ2-1; D: .; V: TRBV5-1; size: .; DNA: TGCGCCAGCAGCTTGGACAGCTCCTACAATGAGCAGTTCTTC; CDR3: CASSLDSSYNEQFF
J: TRBJ2-3; D: .; V: TRBV6-5; size: .; DNA: TGTGCCAGCAGGACGGGGTTAGACACAGATACGCAGTATTTT; CDR3: CASRTGLDTDTQYF
J: TRBJ2-1; D: TRBD1; V: TRBV3-1/TRBV3-2; size: .; DNA: TGTGCCAGCAGCCAAGATTTGGCAGGGGGCAGCGATGAGCAGTTCTTC; CDR3: CASSQDLAGGSDEQFF